This is a list of T cell receptor beta chains from one sample in a study of cytomegalovirus exposure and HLA in healthy donors. Here immunoSEQ multiplex PCR was the method, and the copy in TCRdb shows in-frame clones only, minus some. The table records 150,000 to 200,000 clones, 65% to 85% of them present only once. The sample taken for sequencing was PBMCs. The receptors here all came from a woman aged 30 to 39 in good health and CMV-seropositive. Each CDR3 is given with its conserved first and last residue. D genes are given only for firm matches. Clone size is shown for a subset of rows, as once, few, many or a class of expanded clone.

TRBJ2-3 | - | - | TRBV27 | CASSRSDLTDTQYF | TGTGCCAGCAGTCGCTCCGACTTGACAGATACGCAGTATTTT
TRBJ2-7 | - | - | TRBV5-1 | CASSLSLSVGQIPYEQYF | TGCGCCAGCAGCTTGTCCCTCTCGGTGGGGCAGATTCCCTACGAGCAGTACTTC
TRBJ2-5 | - | - | TRBV6-6 | CASSYTGTQETQYF | TGTGCCAGCAGTTACACAGGGACCCAAGAGACCCAGTACTTC
TRBJ1-5 | - | once | TRBV5-5 | CASSLYLSGEVKPQHF | TGTGCCAGCAGCTTGTATCTCTCTGGAGAGGTTAAGCCCCAGCATTTT
TRBJ2-2 | - | - | TRBV7-2 | CASSFAGGKTGELFF | TGTGCCAGCAGCTTCGCTGGTGGCAAGACCGGGGAGCTGTTTTTT
TRBJ1-1 | - | once | TRBV10-3 | CAISVTHYQKGDTEAFF | TGTGCCATCAGTGTTACTCACTACCAGAAGGGGGACACTGAAGCTTTCTTT
TRBJ2-1 | TRBD1 | - | TRBV11-1 | CASSLGTADFNEQFF | TGTGCCAGCAGCCTAGGGACAGCTGATTTCAATGAGCAGTTCTTC
TRBJ2-5 | - | - | TRBV28 | CASSFVRGIQETQYF | TGTGCCAGCAGTTTTGTAAGAGGAATCCAAGAGACCCAGTACTTC
TRBJ1-1 | - | - | TRBV4-1 | CASSQDRTEANTEAFF | TGCGCCAGCAGCCAAGATCGTACAGAAGCGAACACTGAAGCTTTCTTT
TRBJ2-7 | - | - | TRBV13 | CASNEQGYEQYF | TGTGCCAGCAACGAACAGGGCTACGAGCAGTACTTC
TRBJ1-1 | - | - | TRBV27 | CASSSQVNTEAFF | TGTGCCAGCAGTTCACAAGTGAACACTGAAGCTTTCTTT
TRBJ1-1 | - | - | TRBV10-3 | CATTGGSLLGGTEAFF | TGTGCCACCACTGGGGGGAGTCTGCTGGGTGGCACTGAAGCTTTCTTT
TRBJ1-4 | - | - | TRBV7-9 | CASSLIQAVDEKLFF | TGTGCCAGCAGCTTAATCCAGGCAGTTGATGAAAAACTGTTTTTT
TRBJ2-1 | TRBD1 | - | TRBV7-2 | CASNSPGQTYNEQFF | TGTGCCAGCAACTCACCGGGACAGACTTACAATGAGCAGTTCTTC
TRBJ1-2 | - | - | TRBV6-1 | CASTPTGHYGYTF | TGTGCCAGCACTCCGACAGGACACTATGGCTACACCTTC
TRBJ2-5 | TRBD2 | - | TRBV5-1 | CASSPGLAGLRDETQYF | TGCGCCAGCAGCCCAGGACTAGCGGGGTTAAGAGACGAGACCCAGTACTTC
TRBJ2-7 | TRBD2 | - | TRBV6-5 | CASSYTGGRASEQYF | TGTGCCAGCAGTTACACGGGCGGGAGGGCCTCCGAGCAGTACTTC